This TCR beta chain appears in the sequencing data of a study of response to subunit inactivated influenza vaccine. TCRdb re-analysed the RT-PCR reads in MiXCR, keeping a single row per CDR3 protein. The repertoire has around 470,000 distinct CDR3 sequences, less than 7.5% of them found once; the top ten carry roughly 14%. This clonotype has at least ten counts. Per the germline V gene, CDR1 is LGHNA and CDR2 is YSLEER. The CDR3 is made up of 16 amino acids. V lost 0 bases, J lost 0 bases, and 12 bases lay in between. The sequence was collected from a man aged 50 to 69 who received an inactivated influenza vaccine. The V gene is TRBV4-3, the J gene TRBJ2-7; weak D call: TRBD1 (6 bases). Specimen: PBMCs from blood, collected about 24 months after vaccination. The DNA of the CDR3 is TGCGCCAGCAGCCAAGAGGCGCAGGGGTACTCCTACGAGCAGTACTTC. It translates to CASSQEAQGYSYEQYF.